This record looks at one TCR beta chain sequence and its context. This clone was seen a handful of times. This receptor's antigen is unknown. No base qualities exist here, and no much larger clone lies one base off it. Library construction relied on the immunoSEQ multiplex PCR assay. Entries here come from immuneACCESS through TCRdb and include only in-frame sequences with V and J called. Some clones fail to appear in such tables; in the studies checked, an unresolved V gene covers under half of the shortfall, and the cause of the remainder is unknown. A total of tens of thousands of clones appear in this sample, roughly 80% of them only once. Approximately 7.5% of the sample lies in the top ten. The germline V gene supplies CDR1 SGHDN and CDR2 FVKESK. From the cysteine through the phenylalanine, the CDR3 covers 18 amino acids. The entry retains the CDR3 DNA only, 54 bases that are in frame from base 1. V is shortened by 2 bases, J by 6 bases, and the region joining them spans 20 bases.

The entry originates in a study of radiotherapy plus CTLA-4 blockade in lung cancer listed by TCRdb under 2018. As for the study more broadly: Among the enrolled patients, about 19% had an objective response, and about 29% reached disease control. What the authors observed across the whole study: Early dynamic changes in blood T cell clones, together with increased serum interferon-beta after radiation, were reported as the strongest predictors of response. After treatment with radiotherapy and ipilimumab, TCR clones that originated in tumors expanded in peripheral blood.

Focal radiation therapy combined with CTLA-4 blockade (ipilimumab) was tested in patients with chemo-refractory metastatic non-small-cell lung cancer. The starting material was peripheral blood, obtained from a patient treated with radiotherapy plus ipilimumab. This sequence uses TRBV14 and TRBJ1-6; no D gene can be assigned with confidence. The sequence was collected from a human donor with non-small cell lung cancer who had stable disease on radiotherapy plus ipilimumab. The DNA is TGTGCCAGCAGCCAAATTCCGACAATTAACGACCGTAATTCACCCCTCCACTTT. Its amino acids are CASSQIPTINDRNSPLHF.